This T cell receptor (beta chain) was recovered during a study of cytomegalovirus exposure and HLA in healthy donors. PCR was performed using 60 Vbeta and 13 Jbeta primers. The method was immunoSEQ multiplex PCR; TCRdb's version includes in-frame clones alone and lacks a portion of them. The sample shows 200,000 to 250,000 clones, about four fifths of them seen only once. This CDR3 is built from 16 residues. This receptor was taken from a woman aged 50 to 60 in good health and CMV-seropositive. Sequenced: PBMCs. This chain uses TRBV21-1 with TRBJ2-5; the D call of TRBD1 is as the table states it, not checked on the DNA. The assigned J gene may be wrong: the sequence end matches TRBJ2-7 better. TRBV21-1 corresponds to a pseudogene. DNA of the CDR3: TGTGCCAGCAGCAAAGGTACAGGACAGGGGACCCACGAGCAGTACTTC. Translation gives CASSKGTGQGTHEQYF.